The 15 T cell receptor beta chains below come from one sample, sequenced in a study of cytomegalovirus exposure and HLA in healthy donors. TCRdb keeps only in-frame clones here, not all; method: immunoSEQ multiplex PCR. The sample includes over 50,000 clones, 85% to 95% seen only once; the top ten take about 5.7%. Sequencing was carried out using PBMCs. The receptor set was obtained from a young man in good health and CMV-seropositive.

The chain has TRBV7-2 and TRBJ2-3; possible D gene TRBD1, 5 bases. The CDR3 loop spans 15 amino acids. Between the trimmed V and J ends, which lost 7 bases and 3 bases, there was a span of 17 bases. CDR1 SGHTA and CDR2 FQGNSA come from the germline V gene. CDR3: CASNPRPGWTDTQYF. In DNA form, the CDR3 reads TGTGCCAGCAACCCGAGGCCAGGGTGGACAGATACGCAGTATTTT. The whole variable domain, remainder taken from reference TRBV7-2 and TRBJ2-3, is GAGVSQSPSNKVTEKGKDVELRCDPISGHTALYWYRQSLGQGLEFLIYFQGNSAPDKSGLPSDRFSAERTGGSVSTLTIQRTQQEDSAVYLCASNPRPGWTDTQYFGPGTRLTVL.

The gene calls are TRBV27 and TRBJ1-4; D is undetermined. This CDR3 has 14 amino acids. Germline CDR1 and CDR2: MNHEY and SMNVEV (reference sequence). Trimming removed 6 bases at V and 3 bases at J, with 11 bases between. The CDR3 nucleotides read TGTGCCAGCAGCAGGAGGTCCGCTAATGAAAAACTGTTTTTT. Its protein is CASSRRSANEKLFF.

The chain has TRBV9 and TRBJ2-7; 8 bases match TRBD1. From germline, CDR1 is SGDLS and CDR2 YYNGEE. The CDR3 is 14 amino acids. The V and J ends lost 4 bases and 3 bases, in that order; junction bases with no gene match: 6. CDR3 sequence: CASSPQGAVYEQYF. The CDR3 region has the DNA TGTGCCAGCAGCCCCCAGGGGGCGGTCTACGAGCAGTACTTC.

This clone turned up a few times. This chain connects TRBV30 to TRBJ2-7; the match to TRBD2 covers 7 bases. After removal of 5 bases from V and 2 bases from J, the junction contained 6 bases not matched to a gene. The CDR3 sequence is 13 residues long. Germline loops: CDR1 GTSNPN, CDR2 SVGIG (reference sequence). The CDR3 DNA follows: TGTGCCTGGGCCGAGCGGGGACCCTACGAGCAGTACTTC. This sequence encodes CAWAERGPYEQYF.

The chain combines TRBV10-2 with TRBJ1-2, with TRBD1 matching over 10 bases. CDR1 and CDR2 from the germline V gene are WSHSY and SAAADI. With 4 bases clipped from V and 2 bases from J, the junction kept 1 base outside the gene matches. CDR3 length: 14 amino acids. In nucleotides, the CDR3 is TGCGCCAGCAGTGGGACAGGGGGGAACTATGGCTACACCTTC. Translated, it gives CASSGTGGNYGYTF.

This chain links TRBV2 with TRBJ2-2; 11 bases are a match to TRBD1. Germline CDR1 reads SNHLY; CDR2 reads FYNNEI. V was pared by 9 bases and J by 7 bases, with 7 bases of the junction left unmatched. The CDR3 runs 14 residues. CDR3 sequence: CARRTGGHLGELFF. CDR3 in DNA: TGTGCCAGAAGGACAGGGGGCCACCTCGGGGAGCTGTTTTTT.

This clone was detected once. This chain connects TRBV5-6 to TRBJ2-2; D is ambiguous. The CDR3 extends over 13 amino acids. Germline V gene data show CDR1 as SGHDT and CDR2 as YYEEEE. V was trimmed by 4 bases and J by 4 bases, leaving 8 bases between them. CDR3 coding DNA: TGTGCCAGCAGCCCCCCTACCACCGGGGAGCTGTTTTTT. The encoded protein is CASSPPTTGELFF.

This clone occurred a few times. The chain combines TRBV6-5 with TRBJ2-1; no clear D. This CDR3 has 13 amino acids. V was cut by 6 bases and J by 0 bases, with 6 bases left in between. Germline values: CDR1 MNHEY, CDR2 SVGAGI. CDR3 loop: CASSPSSYNEQFF. The DNA of the CDR3 is TGTGCCAGCAGCCCCAGCTCCTACAATGAGCAGTTCTTC.

The chain has TRBV7-2 and TRBJ2-3; D possibly corresponds to TRBD1 (5 bases). Germline values: CDR1 SGHTA, CDR2 FQGNSA. Between the trimmed V and J ends, which lost 4 bases and 0 bases, there was a span of 8 bases. The CDR3 loop spans 14 amino acids. The CDR3 DNA is TGTGCCAGCAGCTCTCAGGGTAGCACAGATACGCAGTATTTT. Its translation: CASSSQGSTDTQYF. Supplemented by reference TRBV7-2 and TRBJ2-3, the full variable domain reads GAGVSQSPSNKVTEKGKDVELRCDPISGHTALYWYRQSLGQGLEFLIYFQGNSAPDKSGLPSDRFSAERTGGSVSTLTIQRTQQEDSAVYLCASSSQGSTDTQYFGPGTRLTVL.

The chain links TRBV10-1 to TRBJ2-1; D gene unclear. Trimming shortened V by 2 bases and J by 3 bases, and 5 bases separated the two germline ends. The CDR3 totals 13 residues. CDR1 is WNHNN and CDR2 is SYGVQD in the germline V gene (reference sequence). The CDR3: CASSERVYNEQFF. CDR3 DNA: TGCGCCAGCAGTGAGCGCGTCTACAATGAGCAGTTCTTC.

This chain uses TRBV6-1 with TRBJ2-7; D is possibly TRBD2 (5 bases). The CDR3 is 13 residues long. The V gene lost 0 bases and the J gene lost 5 bases, with 8 bases spanning the gap. The germline CDR1 and CDR2 sequences are MNHNS and SASEGT. CDR3 in DNA: TGTGCCAGCAGTGAAGCGGAGAGGGACGAGCAGTACTTC. It codes for CASSEAERDEQYF.

This rearrangement joins TRBV9 to TRBJ1-4; TRBD1 matches at 7 bases. V lost 4 bases and J lost 0; bases outside the gene matches: 3. Germline V gene lookup returns CDR1 SGDLS and CDR2 YYNGEE. The CDR3 sequence is 15 residues long. This chain's CDR3 is CASSPGTATNEKLFF. In nucleotides, the CDR3 is TGTGCCAGCAGCCCCGGGACAGCAACTAATGAAAAACTGTTTTTT.

This chain uses TRBV5-1 with TRBJ2-3, with 11 bases aligning to TRBD2. The trim removed 2 bases at V and 4 bases at J, leaving 3 bases unmatched. Germline V gene data show CDR1 as SGHRS and CDR2 as YFSETQ. The CDR3 runs 15 residues. CDR3 loop: CASSFSGRAPDTQYF. The CDR3 DNA reads TGCGCCAGCAGCTTTAGCGGGAGGGCCCCAGATACGCAGTATTTT.

The chain couples TRBV5-6 to TRBJ2-7; the D gene is possibly TRBD1 (6 bases). V lost 6 bases and J lost 1, with 17 bases in between. Germline V lookup: CDR1 SGHDT, CDR2 YYEEEE. The CDR3 extends over 15 amino acids. CDR3 region: CASIPPWDTSYEQYF. In nucleotides, the CDR3 is TGTGCCAGCATCCCACCCTGGGACACATCCTACGAGCAGTACTTC.

This chain links TRBV11-1 with TRBJ2-2; D is ambiguous. The length of the CDR3 is 13 residues. Germline CDR1 is SGHAT and CDR2 is FQDESV (reference sequence). V was clipped by 1 base and J by 7 bases, with 7 bases between them. CDR3 sequence reads: CASSLVARGELFF. DNA of the CDR3: TGTGCCAGCAGCTTAGTAGCCCGCGGGGAGCTGTTTTTT.